A selection of T cell receptor beta chains follows, all from one sample in a study of blood T cell repertoires in COVID-19. Sequencing was performed with immunoSEQ multiplex PCR; in TCRdb, only in-frame clones are kept and a portion is missing. Of some 400,000 clones in the sample, more than 85% were seen once. The source material was peripheral blood. The receptors here all came from a human donor in a cohort sampled during active COVID-19. CDR3s include the opening cysteine and the closing phenylalanine or tryptophan. Each record gives: V gene, clone size, D gene, J gene, CDR3 DNA, CDR3 protein. A D gene is named only where the DNA matches it firmly. Only part of the rows carry a size: once, few, many, or a class if the clone is expanded.

V gene: TRBV19; clone size: once; D gene: -; J gene: TRBJ2-1; CDR3 DNA: TGTGCCAGTAATCGTGGTGGGAGAAGGGAGCAGTTCTTC; CDR3 protein: CASNRGGRREQFF
V gene: TRBV27; clone size: -; D gene: -; J gene: TRBJ2-7; CDR3 DNA: TGTGCCAGCAGTCTCAGGGGATGGGCCTCCTACGAGCAGTACTTC; CDR3 protein: CASSLRGWASYEQYF
V gene: TRBV5-1; clone size: few; D gene: TRBD1; J gene: TRBJ2-7; CDR3 DNA: TGCGCCAGCAGCTTGGTAGGACAGGGGGCCTCGGGGATGGAGCAGTACTTC; CDR3 protein: CASSLVGQGASGMEQYF
V gene: TRBV5-1; clone size: -; D gene: TRBD2; J gene: TRBJ2-3; CDR3 DNA: TGCGCCAGTGCTCCGGGGGGAGGGGGCACAGATACGCAGTATTTT; CDR3 protein: CASAPGGGGTDTQYF
V gene: TRBV6-5; clone size: -; D gene: TRBD1; J gene: TRBJ1-3; CDR3 DNA: TGTGCCAGCAGCCCGACAGGGGTCGGAAACACCATATATTTT; CDR3 protein: CASSPTGVGNTIYF
V gene: TRBV7-2; clone size: -; D gene: -; J gene: TRBJ2-7; CDR3 DNA: TGTGCCAGCAGCTTTTTACAGGCCTACGAGCAGTACTTC; CDR3 protein: CASSFLQAYEQYF
V gene: TRBV30; clone size: -; D gene: -; J gene: TRBJ2-5; CDR3 DNA: TGTGCCTGGACCCTGCGGAGCGCCCTAGAGACCCAGTACTTC; CDR3 protein: CAWTLRSALETQYF
V gene: TRBV18; clone size: few; D gene: -; J gene: TRBJ1-1; CDR3 DNA: TGTGCCAGCTCATCTTTTCAGGCAGACACTGAAGCTTTCTTT; CDR3 protein: CASSSFQADTEAFF
V gene: TRBV7-2; clone size: -; D gene: -; J gene: TRBJ2-1; CDR3 DNA: TGTGCCAGCAGCTTAGCGGGTGGCGCGGAGAATGAGCAGTTCTTC; CDR3 protein: CASSLAGGAENEQFF
V gene: TRBV10-3; clone size: -; D gene: -; J gene: TRBJ1-3; CDR3 DNA: TGTGCCATCAGTCCGGGGGGCGGAAGCTCTGGAAACACCATATATTTT; CDR3 protein: CAISPGGGSSGNTIYF
V gene: TRBV19; clone size: -; D gene: TRBD1; J gene: TRBJ1-1; CDR3 DNA: TGTGCCAGTAGTCCCCGGGACAGGAACACTGAAGCTTTCTTT; CDR3 protein: CASSPRDRNTEAFF
V gene: TRBV2; clone size: -; D gene: -; J gene: TRBJ2-1; CDR3 DNA: TGTGCCAGCAGTGAAGGGGCCTCCTACAATGAGCAGTTCTTC; CDR3 protein: CASSEGASYNEQFF
V gene: TRBV3-1/TRBV3-2; clone size: -; D gene: TRBD2; J gene: TRBJ2-1; CDR3 DNA: TGTGCCAGCAGCCAAGACCCGGGACTAGTAACTGAGCAGTTCTTC; CDR3 protein: CASSQDPGLVTEQFF
V gene: TRBV30; clone size: -; D gene: -; J gene: TRBJ1-2; CDR3 DNA: TGTGCCTCTTCAACCCTACCTAACTATGGCTACACCTTC; CDR3 protein: CASSTLPNYGYTF
V gene: TRBV5-1; clone size: once; D gene: TRBD2; J gene: TRBJ2-7; CDR3 DNA: TGCGCCAGCTGGGAGGGGACCCGAGGGTACGAGCAGTACTTC; CDR3 protein: CASWEGTRGYEQYF